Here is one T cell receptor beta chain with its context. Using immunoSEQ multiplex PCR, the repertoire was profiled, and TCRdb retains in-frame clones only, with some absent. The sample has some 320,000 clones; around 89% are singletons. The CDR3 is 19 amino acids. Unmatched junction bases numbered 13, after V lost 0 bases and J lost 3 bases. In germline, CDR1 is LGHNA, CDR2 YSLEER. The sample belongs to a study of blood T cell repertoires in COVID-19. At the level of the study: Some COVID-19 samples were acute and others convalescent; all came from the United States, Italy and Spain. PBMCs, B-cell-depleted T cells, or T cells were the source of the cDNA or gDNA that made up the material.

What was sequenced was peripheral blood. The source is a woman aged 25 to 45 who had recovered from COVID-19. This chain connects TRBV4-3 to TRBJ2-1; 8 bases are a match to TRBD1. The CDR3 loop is CASSQDLIRWTGIYNEQFF. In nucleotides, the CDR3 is TGCGCCAGCAGCCAAGATTTGATTCGTTGGACAGGGATCTACAATGAGCAGTTCTTC.